A selection of T cell receptor beta chains follows, all from one sample in a study of response to subunit inactivated influenza vaccine. TCRdb reprocessed the RT-PCR reads with MiXCR, giving one entry per CDR3 protein. Among about 780,000 distinct CDR3 sequences, roughly 18% were seen once, and the ten largest hold 11%. Sequenced here: PBMCs from blood, sampled 5 days after vaccination. Receptors originate from a man in his fifties or sixties who received an inactivated influenza vaccine. Each CDR3 is given with its conserved first and last residue. The listing skips clone size in some rows; elsewhere it reads once, few, many or a size class.

V	length	size	CDR3
TRBV25-1	14	few	CASSEAALYNEQFF
TRBV9	13	NA	CASSAPPYNEQFF
TRBV15	17	few	CATSRGGQGQGTGELFF
TRBV12-3/TRBV12-4	14	many	CASSPSRGQTSQYF
TRBV6-1	14	NA	CASSPDRVGNVLTF
TRBV20-1	18	NA	CSATGLAGGSQMGNEQFF
TRBV6-2/TRBV6-3	14	few	CASKRQVGPYEQYF
TRBV5-1	15	NA	CASTGTSGDTGELFF
TRBV28	13	NA	CASRATGSYEQYF
TRBV15	14	NA	CATSREGTPYEQYF
TRBV9	14	once	CASSVASRSETQYF
TRBV2	12	NA	CASRRVGTEAFF
TRBV12-3/TRBV12-4	14	NA	CASSITGPHRELFF
TRBV12-3/TRBV12-4	15	few	CASSPTSGSRNEQFF
TRBV14	13	many	CASDRGSSYEQYF
TRBV20-1	15	NA	CSARGSGRSDSPLHF
TRBV20-1	13	NA	CSATWTANYEQYF
TRBV6-1	13	NA	CASSDFGTANQYF
TRBV11-2	14	few	CASSLQVYTGELFF
TRBV29-1	17	NA	CSVRTSPPTSGANVLTF
TRBV20-1	13	NA	CSAPRLTRDTQYF
TRBV20-1	13	few	CSAGTSGENIQYF
TRBV6-1	14	NA	CASSDPGGQETQYF
TRBV10-3	14	NA	CAISEYQGSYEQYF
TRBV7-2	15	NA	CASSLAGPRYNEQYF
TRBV18	15	few	CASSPGGQNNSPLHF
TRBV11-2	12	few	CASSLVNEKLFF
TRBV12-3/TRBV12-4	15	few	CASSFGRLGTGELFF
TRBV20-1	21	few	CSAAGLAGASLGTTSTDTQYF
TRBV2	13	NA	CASRGGRDTEAFF
TRBV5-1	16	many	CASSPNRDRVSYEQYF
TRBV6-2/TRBV6-3	13	NA	CASSFTMNYGYTF